This is a list of T cell receptor beta chains from one sample in a study of T cell responses to AZD1222 COVID-19 vaccine. TCRdb's copy holds only in-frame clones and misses some; the assay was immunoSEQ multiplex PCR. The sample lists roughly 93,000 clones, roughly 88% occurring once. Sequences were derived from peripheral blood, sampled on day 0 of AZD1222 vaccination. The receptor source for this set is an adult in good health. The CDR3 runs from the conserved cysteine through the conserved F or W. D genes are given only for firm matches. Clone size is given for some rows only: seen once, a few or many times, or a class if the clone is expanded.

V gene,D gene,J gene,clone size,CDR3 protein,CDR3 DNA
TRBV20-1,TRBD1,TRBJ1-6,.,CSASPGQTNNSPLHF,TGCAGTGCTAGTCCGGGACAGACGAATAATTCACCCCTCCACTTT
TRBV2,.,TRBJ2-1,.,CASSPYNEQFF,TGTGCCAGCAGTCCCTACAATGAGCAGTTCTTC
TRBV6-5,.,TRBJ1-1,.,CASTLDGMNTEAFF,TGTGCCAGCACCCTGGACGGGATGAACACTGAAGCTTTCTTT
TRBV19,.,TRBJ1-2,.,CASTPPGRELYGYTF,TGTGCCAGTACCCCTCCGGGCAGGGAGCTCTATGGCTACACCTTC
TRBV3-1/TRBV3-2,TRBD2,TRBJ2-5,.,CASSQVTSEQETQYF,TGTGCCAGCAGCCAAGTCACTAGCGAACAAGAGACCCAGTACTTC
TRBV19,.,TRBJ2-6,.,CASSMVPAGANVLTF,TGTGCCAGTAGTATGGTTCCAGCTGGGGCCAACGTCCTGACTTTC
TRBV7-8,.,TRBJ1-2,.,CASSLEGSNYGYTF,TGTGCCAGCAGCTTAGAGGGCAGTAACTATGGCTACACCTTC
TRBV5-4,TRBD1,TRBJ2-3,once,CASSSGQGSADTQYF,TGTGCCAGCAGCTCGGGACAGGGGAGCGCAGATACGCAGTATTTT
TRBV5-5,TRBD1,TRBJ2-3,.,CASSFKAGQGEDTQYF,TGTGCCAGCAGCTTTAAGGCGGGCCAGGGGGAAGATACGCAGTATTTT
TRBV4-1,.,TRBJ2-7,.,CASSPLRGGGNEQYF,TGCGCCAGCAGCCCTCTAAGGGGGGGAGGGAACGAGCAGTACTTC
TRBV28,.,TRBJ1-1,.,CASSSHMNTEAFF,TGTGCCAGCAGTTCTCACATGAACACTGAAGCTTTCTTT
TRBV10-3,TRBD1,TRBJ1-3,.,CAISASTGPSGNTIYF,TGTGCCATCAGTGCCTCGACAGGGCCCTCTGGAAACACCATATATTTT